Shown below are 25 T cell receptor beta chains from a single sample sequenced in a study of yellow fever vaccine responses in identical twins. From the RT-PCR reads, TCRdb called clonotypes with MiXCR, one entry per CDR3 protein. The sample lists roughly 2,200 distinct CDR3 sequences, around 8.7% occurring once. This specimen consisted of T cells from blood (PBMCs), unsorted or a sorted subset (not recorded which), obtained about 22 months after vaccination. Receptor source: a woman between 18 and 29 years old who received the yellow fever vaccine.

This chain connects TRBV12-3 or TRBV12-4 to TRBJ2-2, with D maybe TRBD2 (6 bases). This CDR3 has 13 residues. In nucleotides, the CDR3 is TGTGTGACCCTGGGAGGAGAGACCGGGGAGCTGTTTTTT. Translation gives CVTLGGETGELFF.

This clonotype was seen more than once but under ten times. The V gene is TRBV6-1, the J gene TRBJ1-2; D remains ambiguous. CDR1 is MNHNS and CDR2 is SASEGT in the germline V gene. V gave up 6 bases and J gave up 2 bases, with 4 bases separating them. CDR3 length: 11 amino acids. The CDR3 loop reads CASRKNYGYTF. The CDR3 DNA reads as TGTGCCAGCAGGAAGAACTATGGCTACACCTTC.

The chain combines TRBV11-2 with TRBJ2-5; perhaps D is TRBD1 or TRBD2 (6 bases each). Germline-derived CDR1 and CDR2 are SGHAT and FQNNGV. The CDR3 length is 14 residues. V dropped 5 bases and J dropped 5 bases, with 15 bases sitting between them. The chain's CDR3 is CASSPRGAWETQYF. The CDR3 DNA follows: TGTGCCAGCAGCCCTAGGGGGGCCTGGGAGACCCAGTACTTC.

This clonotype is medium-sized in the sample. The CDR3 loop reads CASSDTQGPRGQETQYF. The CDR3 DNA reads TGCGCCAGCAGTGATACGCAGGGGCCCCGTGGTCAAGAGACCCAGTACTTC. The V call is TRBV10-1, the J call TRBJ2-5; D perhaps matches TRBD1 (6 bases). Germline V gene lookup returns CDR1 WNHNN and CDR2 SYGVQD (reference sequence). This CDR3 is 17 amino acids long. Trimming removed 3 bases at V and 2 bases at J, with 19 bases between.

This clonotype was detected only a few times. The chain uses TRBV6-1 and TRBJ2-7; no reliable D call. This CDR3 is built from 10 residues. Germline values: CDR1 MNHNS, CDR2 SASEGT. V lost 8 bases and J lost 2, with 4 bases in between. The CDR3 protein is CASGAYEQYF. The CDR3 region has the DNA TGTGCCAGCGGGGCCTACGAGCAGTACTTC.

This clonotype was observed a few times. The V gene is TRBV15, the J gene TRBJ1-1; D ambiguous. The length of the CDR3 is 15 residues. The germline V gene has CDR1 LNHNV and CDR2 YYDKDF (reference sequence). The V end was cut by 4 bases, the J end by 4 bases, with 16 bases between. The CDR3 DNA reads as TGTGCCACCAGCACACGGCCCCTATTGAGCACTGAAGCTTTCTTT. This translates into CATSTRPLLSTEAFF.

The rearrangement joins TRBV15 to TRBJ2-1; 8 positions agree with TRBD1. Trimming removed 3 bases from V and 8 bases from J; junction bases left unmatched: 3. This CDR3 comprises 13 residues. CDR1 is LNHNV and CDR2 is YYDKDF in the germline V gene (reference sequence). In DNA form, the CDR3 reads TGTGCCACCAGCAGGGACAGGGCGGATGAGCAGTTCTTC. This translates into CATSRDRADEQFF.

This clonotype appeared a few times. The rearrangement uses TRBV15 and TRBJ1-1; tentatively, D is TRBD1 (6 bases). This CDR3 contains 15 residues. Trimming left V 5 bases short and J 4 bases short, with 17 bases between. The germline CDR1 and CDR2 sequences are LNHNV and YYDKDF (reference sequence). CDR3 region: CATSVTGSLATEAFF. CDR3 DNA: TGTGCCACCAGCGTTACAGGGTCGTTGGCCACTGAAGCTTTCTTT.

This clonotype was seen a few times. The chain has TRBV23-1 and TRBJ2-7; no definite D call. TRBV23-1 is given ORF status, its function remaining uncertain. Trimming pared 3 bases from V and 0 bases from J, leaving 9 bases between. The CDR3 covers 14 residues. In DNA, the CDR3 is TGCGCCAGCAGTCAGGGCAGCAGCTCCTACGAGCAGTACTTC. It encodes CASSQGSSSYEQYF.

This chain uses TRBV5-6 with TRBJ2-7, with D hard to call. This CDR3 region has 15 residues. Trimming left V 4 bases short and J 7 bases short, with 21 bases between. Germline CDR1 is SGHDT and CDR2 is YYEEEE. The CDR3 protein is CASSPAGAGFREQYF. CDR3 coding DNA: TGTGCCAGCAGCCCAGCAGGAGCTGGGTTTCGGGAGCAGTACTTC.

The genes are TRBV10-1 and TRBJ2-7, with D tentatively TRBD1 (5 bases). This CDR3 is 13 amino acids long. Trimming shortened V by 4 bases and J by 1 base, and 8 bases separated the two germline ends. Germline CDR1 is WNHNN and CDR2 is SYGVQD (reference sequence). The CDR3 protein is CASSGDRSYEQYF. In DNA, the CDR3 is TGCGCCAGCAGTGGCGACAGATCCTACGAGCAGTACTTC.

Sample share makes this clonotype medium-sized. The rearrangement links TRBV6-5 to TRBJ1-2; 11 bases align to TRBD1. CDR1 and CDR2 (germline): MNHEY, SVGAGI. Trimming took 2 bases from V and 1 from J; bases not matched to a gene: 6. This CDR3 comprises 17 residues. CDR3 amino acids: CASSYTGTGGSNYGYTF. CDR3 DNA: TGTGCCAGCAGTTACACCGGGACAGGGGGTAGTAACTATGGCTACACCTTC.

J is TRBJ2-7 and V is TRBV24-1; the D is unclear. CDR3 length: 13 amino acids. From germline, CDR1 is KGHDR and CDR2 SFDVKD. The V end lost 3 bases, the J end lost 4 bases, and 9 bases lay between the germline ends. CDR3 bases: TGTGCCACCAGTGATCCCCCTGGTTACGAGCAGTACTTC. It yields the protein CATSDPPGYEQYF.

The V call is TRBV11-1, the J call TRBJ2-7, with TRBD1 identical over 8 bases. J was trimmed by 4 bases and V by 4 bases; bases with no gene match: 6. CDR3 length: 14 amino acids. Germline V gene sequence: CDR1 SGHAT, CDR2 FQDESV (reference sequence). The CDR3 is CASSSRQGFYEQYF. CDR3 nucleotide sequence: TGTGCCAGCAGCTCCAGACAGGGGTTTTACGAGCAGTACTTC.

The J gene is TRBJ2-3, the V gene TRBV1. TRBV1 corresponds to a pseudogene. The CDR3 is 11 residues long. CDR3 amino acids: CTSSPTDTQYF. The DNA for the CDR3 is TGCACCAGCAGCCCCACAGATACGCAGTATTTT.

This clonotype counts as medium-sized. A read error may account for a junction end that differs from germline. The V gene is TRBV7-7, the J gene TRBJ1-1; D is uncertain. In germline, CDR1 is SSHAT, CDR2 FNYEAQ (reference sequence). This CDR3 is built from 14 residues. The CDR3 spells CASSLDPGNTEAFF. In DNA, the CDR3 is TGTGCTAGCAGCTTAGATCCGGGTAACACTGAAGCTTTCTTT.

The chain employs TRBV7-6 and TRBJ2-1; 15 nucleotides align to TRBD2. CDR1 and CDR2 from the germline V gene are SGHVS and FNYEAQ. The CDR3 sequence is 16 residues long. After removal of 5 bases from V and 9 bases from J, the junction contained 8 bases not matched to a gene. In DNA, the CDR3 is TGTGCCAGCAGCCACGGGGGACTAGCGGGAGGAGGTGAGCAGTTCTTC. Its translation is CASSHGGLAGGGEQFF.

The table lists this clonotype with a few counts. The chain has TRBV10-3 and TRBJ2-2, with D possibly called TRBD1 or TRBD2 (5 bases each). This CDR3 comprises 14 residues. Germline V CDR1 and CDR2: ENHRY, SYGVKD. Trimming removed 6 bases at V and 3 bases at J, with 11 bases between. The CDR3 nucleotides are TGTGCCATCAGCCGGGACCGCGACACCGGGGAGCTGTTTTTT. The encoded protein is CAISRDRDTGELFF.

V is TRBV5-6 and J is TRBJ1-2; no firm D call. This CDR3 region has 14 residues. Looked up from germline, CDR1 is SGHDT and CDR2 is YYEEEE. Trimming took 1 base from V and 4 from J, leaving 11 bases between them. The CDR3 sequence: CASSLWGSGYGYTF. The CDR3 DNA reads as TGTGCCAGCAGCTTGTGGGGTTCTGGCTATGGCTACACCTTC.

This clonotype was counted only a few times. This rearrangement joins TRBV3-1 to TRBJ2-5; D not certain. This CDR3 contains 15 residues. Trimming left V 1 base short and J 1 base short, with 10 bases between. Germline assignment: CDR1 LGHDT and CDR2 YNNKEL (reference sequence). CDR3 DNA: TGTGCCAGCAGCCAAGGTCGCCCAACCCAAGAGACCCAGTACTTC. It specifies CASSQGRPTQETQYF.

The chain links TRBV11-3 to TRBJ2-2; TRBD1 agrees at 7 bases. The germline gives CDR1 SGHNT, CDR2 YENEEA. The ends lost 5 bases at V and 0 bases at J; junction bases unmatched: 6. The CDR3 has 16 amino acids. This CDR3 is CASSPLTGANTGELFF. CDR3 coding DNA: TGTGCCAGCAGCCCTTTAACAGGGGCGAACACCGGGGAGCTGTTTTTT.

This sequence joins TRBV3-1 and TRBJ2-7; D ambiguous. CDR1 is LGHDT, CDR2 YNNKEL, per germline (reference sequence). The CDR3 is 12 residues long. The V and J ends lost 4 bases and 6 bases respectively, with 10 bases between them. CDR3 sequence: CASSLGTGEQYF. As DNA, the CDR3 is TGTGCCAGCAGCCTTGGTACGGGCGAGCAGTACTTC.

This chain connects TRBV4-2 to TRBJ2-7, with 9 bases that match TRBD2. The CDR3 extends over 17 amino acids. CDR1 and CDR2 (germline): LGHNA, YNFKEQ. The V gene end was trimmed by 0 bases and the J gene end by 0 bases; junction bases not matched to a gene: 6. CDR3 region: CASSQEGLADSSYEQYF. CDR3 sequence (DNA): TGTGCCAGCAGCCAAGAGGGACTAGCCGATTCCTCCTACGAGCAGTACTTC.

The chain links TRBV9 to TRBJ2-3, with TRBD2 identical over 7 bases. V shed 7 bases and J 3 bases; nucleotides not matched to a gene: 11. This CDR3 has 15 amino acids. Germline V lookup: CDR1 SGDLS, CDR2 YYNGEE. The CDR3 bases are TGTGCCAGCGGGGAGGGGTTTAGCCTGACAGATACGCAGTATTTT. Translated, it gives CASGEGFSLTDTQYF.

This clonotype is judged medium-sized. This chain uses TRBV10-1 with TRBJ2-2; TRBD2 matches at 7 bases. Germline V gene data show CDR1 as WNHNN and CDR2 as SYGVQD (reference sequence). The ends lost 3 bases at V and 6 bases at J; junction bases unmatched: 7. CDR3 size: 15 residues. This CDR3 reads CASSDHNREAGELFF. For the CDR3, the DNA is TGCGCCAGCAGTGACCATAATCGGGAGGCCGGGGAGCTGTTTTTT.